The entry below describes one TCR beta chain. Its target is not known. Libraries were UMI-labeled 5' RACE TRB cDNA. TCRdb reprocessed the 5' RACE reads, with one entry per CDR3 protein and no DNA. This sample's table reports about 130,000 distinct CDR3 sequences. CD8+ T cell subsets were each sorted in triplicate, about 290,000 cells apiece. This sample was included in a study of CXCR3-negative and CXCR3-positive naive CD8 T cells. Study results and caveats: Most assays were run on fresh PBMCs (CXCR3 expression partially decreased after cryopreservation). Diversity was high in both naive subsets and much lower in memory cells. TRB CDR3 hydrophobicity was greater in CXCR3-positive naive cells than in CXCR3-negative naive cells.

The CDR3 runs 16 residues. Germline lookup yields CDR1 SGHTA and CDR2 FQGTGA. What was sequenced was naive CXCR3+ CD8+ T cells from blood. Subset defined: CD45RO-CCR7+CD27+CD95- naive CD8+ T cells expressing CXCR3 (TNR3+). The TCR originated in a human donor in good health. Some clones in this sample may be carry-over from other donors' samples. The chain links TRBV7-3 to TRBJ1-3. CDR3 region: CASSLEASSSGNTIYF.